This entry features one T cell receptor (beta chain) sequence. Its antigen is as yet unknown. These data come from a study of T cells expressing NK-cell markers. Turning to the study itself: Just one sequenced donor of eight was HCMV-seronegative, while seven were seropositive. Whole-study findings and limits: Several donors showed these clonotypes also leading the CD3+CD56-NKG2C+ fraction.

TCRdb re-called the 5' RACE reads; one entry per CDR3 protein, DNA not given. The sample totals 500,000 to 700,000 distinct CDR3 sequences. Per germline, CDR1 SQVTM and CDR2 ANQGSEA. The CDR3 is made up of 12 amino acids. The chain has TRBV29-1 and TRBJ2-3. The receptor was derived from a man aged 18 to 29 in good health. Sequences were obtained from blood T cells: a sorted CD56 or NKG2C T cell subset, CD4+ or CD8+ T cells, or bulk PBMC T cells (not recorded which). CDR3 sequence: CSVEGYTDTQYF.